The TCR beta chain under discussion was sequenced for a study of cytomegalovirus exposure and HLA in healthy donors. Germline V gene data show CDR1 as SGHDT and CDR2 as YYEEEE. J was trimmed by 1 base and V by 4 bases; bases with no gene match: 12. This CDR3 comprises 18 residues. The PCR ran on 60 Vbeta and 13 Jbeta primers. The protocol was immunoSEQ multiplex PCR, while the TCRdb copy is restricted to in-frame clones and leaves out a portion. The table includes about 120,000 clones, around four fifths detected once. V usage is TRBV5-6 and J usage is TRBJ2-1; 9 bases map to TRBD2. The material sequenced was PBMCs. The receptor comes from a man younger than 30 in good health and CMV-seropositive. This CDR3 is CASSASGGGGGSYNEQFF. The CDR3 bases are TGTGCCAGCAGCGCCTCAGGTGGCGGGGGGGGTTCCTACAATGAGCAGTTCTTC.